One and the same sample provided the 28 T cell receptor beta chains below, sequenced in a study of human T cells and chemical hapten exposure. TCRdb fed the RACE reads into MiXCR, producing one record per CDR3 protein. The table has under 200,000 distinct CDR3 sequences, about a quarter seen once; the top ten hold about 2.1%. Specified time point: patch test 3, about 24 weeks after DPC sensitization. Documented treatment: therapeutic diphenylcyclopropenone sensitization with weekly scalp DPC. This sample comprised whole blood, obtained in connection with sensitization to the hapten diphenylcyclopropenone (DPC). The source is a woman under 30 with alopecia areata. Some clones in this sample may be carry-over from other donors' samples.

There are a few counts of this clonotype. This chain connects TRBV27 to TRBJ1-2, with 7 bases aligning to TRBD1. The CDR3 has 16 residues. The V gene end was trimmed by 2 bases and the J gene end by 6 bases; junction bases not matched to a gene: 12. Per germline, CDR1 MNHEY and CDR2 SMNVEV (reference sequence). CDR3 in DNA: TGTGCCAGCAGTTTACTAGGGGAGGACAGGAAGGATGGCTACACCTTC. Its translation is CASSLLGEDRKDGYTF.

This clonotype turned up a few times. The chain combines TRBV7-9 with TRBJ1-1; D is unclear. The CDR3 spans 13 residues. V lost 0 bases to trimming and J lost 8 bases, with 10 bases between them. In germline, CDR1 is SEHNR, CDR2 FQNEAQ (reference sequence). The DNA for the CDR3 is TGTGCCAGCAGCTTAGCGAGCCTGAGCGAAGCTTTCTTT. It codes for CASSLASLSEAFF.

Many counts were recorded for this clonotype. The chain's CDR3 is CASSQDSANTEAFF. CDR3 DNA sequence: TGCGCCAGCAGCCAGGACAGTGCGAACACTGAAGCTTTCTTT. The rearrangement uses TRBV5-1 and TRBJ1-1, with D maybe TRBD1 (6 bases). Trimming took off 4 bases at V and 1 base at J, with 11 bases between the two ends. Germline lookup yields CDR1 SGHRS and CDR2 YFSETQ. The CDR3 is made up of 14 amino acids.

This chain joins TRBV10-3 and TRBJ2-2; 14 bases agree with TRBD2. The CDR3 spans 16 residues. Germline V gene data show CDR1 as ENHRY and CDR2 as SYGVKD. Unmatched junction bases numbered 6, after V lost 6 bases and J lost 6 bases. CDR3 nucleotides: TGTGCCATCAGCCGCAAGGGACTAGCGGGAGCCGGGGAGCTGTTTTTT. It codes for CAISRKGLAGAGELFF.

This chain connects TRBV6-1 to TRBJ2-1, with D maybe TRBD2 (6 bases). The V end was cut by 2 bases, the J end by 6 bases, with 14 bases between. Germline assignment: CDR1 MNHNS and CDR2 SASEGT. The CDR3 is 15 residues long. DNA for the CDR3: TGTGCCAGCAGTGAACTTGGACCGGGAGTCAATGAGCAGTTCTTC. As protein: CASSELGPGVNEQFF.

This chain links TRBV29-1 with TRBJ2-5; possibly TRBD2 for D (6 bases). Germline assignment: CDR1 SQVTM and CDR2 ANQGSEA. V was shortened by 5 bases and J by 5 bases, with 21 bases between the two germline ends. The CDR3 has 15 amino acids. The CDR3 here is CSVRKGGAAVETQYF. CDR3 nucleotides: TGCAGCGTTAGGAAGGGCGGGGCGGCCGTCGAGACCCAGTACTTC. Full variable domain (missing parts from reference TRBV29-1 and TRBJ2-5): SAVISQKPSRDICQRGTSLTIQCQVDSQVTMMFWYRQQPGQSLTLIATANQGSEATYESGFVIDKFPISRPNLTFSTLTVSNMSPEDSSIYLCSVRKGGAAVETQYFGPGTRLLVL.

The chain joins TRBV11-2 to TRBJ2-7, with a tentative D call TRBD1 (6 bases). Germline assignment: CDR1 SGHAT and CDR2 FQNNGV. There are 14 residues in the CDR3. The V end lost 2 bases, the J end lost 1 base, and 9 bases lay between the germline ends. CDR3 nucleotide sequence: TGTGCCAGCAGCTTAAATGACAGGTCCTACGAGCAGTACTTC. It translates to CASSLNDRSYEQYF.

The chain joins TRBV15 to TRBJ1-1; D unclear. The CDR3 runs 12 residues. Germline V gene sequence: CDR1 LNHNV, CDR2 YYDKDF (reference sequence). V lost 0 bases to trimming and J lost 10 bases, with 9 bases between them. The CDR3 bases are TGTGCCACCAGCAGAGATCGAAGAGGAGCTTTCTTT. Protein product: CATSRDRRGAFF.

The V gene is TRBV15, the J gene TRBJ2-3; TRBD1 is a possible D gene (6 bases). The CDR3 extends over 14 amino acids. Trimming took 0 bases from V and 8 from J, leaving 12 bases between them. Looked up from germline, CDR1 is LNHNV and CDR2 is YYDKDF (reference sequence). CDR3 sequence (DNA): TGTGCCACCAGCAGAGAGAGGCAGGGGAGTACGCAGTATTTT. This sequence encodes CATSRERQGSTQYF.

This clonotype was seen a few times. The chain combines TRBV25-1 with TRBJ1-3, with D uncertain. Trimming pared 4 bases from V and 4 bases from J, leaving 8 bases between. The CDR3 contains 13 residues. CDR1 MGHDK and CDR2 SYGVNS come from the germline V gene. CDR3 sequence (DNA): TGTGCCAGCAGTGGAGGGTTCGGAAACACCATATATTTT. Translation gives CASSGGFGNTIYF.

CDR3 nucleotide sequence: TGTGCCAGCAGCCCCTCGCGGGTAGAGACCCAGTACTTC. As protein: CASSPSRVETQYF. J is TRBJ2-5 and V is TRBV7-2; possibly TRBD2 for D (5 bases). Trimming shortened V by 5 bases and J by 4 bases, and 11 bases separated the two germline ends. From germline, CDR1 is SGHTA and CDR2 FQGNSA. CDR3 length: 13 amino acids.

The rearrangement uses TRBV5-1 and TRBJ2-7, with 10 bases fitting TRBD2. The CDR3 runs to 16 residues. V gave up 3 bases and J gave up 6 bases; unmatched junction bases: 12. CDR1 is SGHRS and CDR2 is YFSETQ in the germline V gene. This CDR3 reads CASSSTTSGTMGEQYF. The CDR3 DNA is TGCGCCAGCAGCTCCACCACTAGCGGGACCATGGGCGAGCAGTACTTC.

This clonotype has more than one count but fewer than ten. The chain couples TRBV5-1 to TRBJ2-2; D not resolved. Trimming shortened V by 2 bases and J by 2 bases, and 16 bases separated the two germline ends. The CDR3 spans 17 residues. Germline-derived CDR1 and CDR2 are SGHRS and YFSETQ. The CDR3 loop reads CASSFEPMPLNTGELFF. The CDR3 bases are TGCGCCAGCAGCTTCGAGCCTATGCCTTTAAACACCGGGGAGCTGTTTTTT.

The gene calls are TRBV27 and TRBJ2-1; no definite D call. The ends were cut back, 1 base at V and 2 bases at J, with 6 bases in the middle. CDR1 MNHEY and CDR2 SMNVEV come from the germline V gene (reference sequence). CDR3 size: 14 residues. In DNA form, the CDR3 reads TGTGCCAGCAGTTTATTCAACGCCTACAATGAGCAGTTCTTC. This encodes CASSLFNAYNEQFF.

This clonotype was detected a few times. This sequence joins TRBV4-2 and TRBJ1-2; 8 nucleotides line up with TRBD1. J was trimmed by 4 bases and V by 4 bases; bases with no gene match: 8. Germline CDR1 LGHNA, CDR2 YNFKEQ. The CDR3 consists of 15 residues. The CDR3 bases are TGTGCCAGCAGCCCAGACAGGGGCTCAATCTATGGCTACACCTTC. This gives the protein CASSPDRGSIYGYTF.

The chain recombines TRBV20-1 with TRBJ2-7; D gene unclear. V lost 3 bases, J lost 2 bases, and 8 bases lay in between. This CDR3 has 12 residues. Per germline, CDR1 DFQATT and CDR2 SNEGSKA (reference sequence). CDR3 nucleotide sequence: TGCAGTGCTAGTCTGGCTACCTACGAGCAGTACTTC. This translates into CSASLATYEQYF.

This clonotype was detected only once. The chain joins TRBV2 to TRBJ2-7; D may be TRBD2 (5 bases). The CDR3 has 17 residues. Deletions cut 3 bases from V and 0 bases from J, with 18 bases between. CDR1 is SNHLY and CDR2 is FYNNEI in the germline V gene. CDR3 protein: CASSERVRARSSYEQYF. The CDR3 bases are TGTGCCAGCAGTGAGCGGGTGAGAGCCCGCAGCTCCTACGAGCAGTACTTC.

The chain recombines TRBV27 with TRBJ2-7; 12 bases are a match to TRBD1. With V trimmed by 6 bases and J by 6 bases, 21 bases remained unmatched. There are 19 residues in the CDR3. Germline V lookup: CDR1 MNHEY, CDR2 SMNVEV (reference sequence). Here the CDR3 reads CASRNSSGTGGVPAREQYF. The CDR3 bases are TGTGCCAGCAGAAATTCCTCCGGGACAGGGGGCGTCCCTGCCCGCGAGCAGTACTTC.

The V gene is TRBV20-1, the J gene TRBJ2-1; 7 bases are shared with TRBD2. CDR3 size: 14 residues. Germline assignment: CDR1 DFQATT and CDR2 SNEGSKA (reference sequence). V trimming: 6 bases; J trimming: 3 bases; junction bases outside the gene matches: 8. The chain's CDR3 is CSARTSADYNEQFF. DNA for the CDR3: TGCAGTGCCCGTACTAGCGCCGACTACAATGAGCAGTTCTTC.

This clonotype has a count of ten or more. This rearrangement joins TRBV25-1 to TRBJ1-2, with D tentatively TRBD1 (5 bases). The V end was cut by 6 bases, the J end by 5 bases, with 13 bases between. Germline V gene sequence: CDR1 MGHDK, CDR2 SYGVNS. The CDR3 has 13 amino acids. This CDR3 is CASSQTAEYGYTF. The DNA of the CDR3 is TGTGCCAGCAGCCAGACAGCCGAATATGGCTACACCTTC.

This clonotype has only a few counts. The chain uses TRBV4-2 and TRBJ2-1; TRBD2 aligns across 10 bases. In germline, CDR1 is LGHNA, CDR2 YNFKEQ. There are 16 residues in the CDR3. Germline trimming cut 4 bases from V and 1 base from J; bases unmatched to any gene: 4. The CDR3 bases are TGTGCCAGCAGCCCTAGCGGGAGCTGGTCCTACAATGAGCAGTTCTTC. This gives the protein CASSPSGSWSYNEQFF.

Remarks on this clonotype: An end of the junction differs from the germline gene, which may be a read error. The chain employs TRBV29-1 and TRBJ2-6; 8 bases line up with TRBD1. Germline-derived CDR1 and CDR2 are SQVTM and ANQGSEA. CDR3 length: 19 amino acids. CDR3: CGVEEQPGQDPSGANVLTF. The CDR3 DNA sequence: TGCGGCGTTGAGGAACAGCCGGGACAGGATCCCTCTGGGGCCAACGTCCTGACTTTC.

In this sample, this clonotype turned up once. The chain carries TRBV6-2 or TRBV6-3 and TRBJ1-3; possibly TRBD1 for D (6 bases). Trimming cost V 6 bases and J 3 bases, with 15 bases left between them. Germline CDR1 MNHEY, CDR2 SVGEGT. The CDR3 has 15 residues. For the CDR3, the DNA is TGTGCCAGCAGGAGTGGGGGCGCCGATGGAAACACCATATATTTT. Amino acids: CASRSGGADGNTIYF.

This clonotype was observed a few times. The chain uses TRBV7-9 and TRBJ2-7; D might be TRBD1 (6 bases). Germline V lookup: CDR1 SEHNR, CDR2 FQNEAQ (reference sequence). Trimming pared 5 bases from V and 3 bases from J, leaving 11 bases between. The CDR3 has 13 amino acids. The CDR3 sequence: CASSPGVGYEQYF. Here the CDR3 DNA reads TGTGCCAGCAGCCCAGGGGTAGGCTACGAGCAGTACTTC.

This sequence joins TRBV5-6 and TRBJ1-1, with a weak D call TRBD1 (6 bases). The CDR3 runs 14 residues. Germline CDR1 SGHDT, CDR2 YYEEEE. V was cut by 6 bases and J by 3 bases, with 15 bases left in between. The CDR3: CASIGGAVDTEAFF. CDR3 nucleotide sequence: TGTGCCAGCATCGGGGGCGCGGTGGACACTGAAGCTTTCTTT.

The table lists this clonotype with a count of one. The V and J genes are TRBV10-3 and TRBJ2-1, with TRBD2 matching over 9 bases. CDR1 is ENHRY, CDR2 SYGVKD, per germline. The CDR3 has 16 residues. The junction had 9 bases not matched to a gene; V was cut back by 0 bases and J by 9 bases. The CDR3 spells CAISESGRGGPGEQFF. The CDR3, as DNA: TGTGCCATCAGTGAGTCGGGGCGGGGGGGCCCCGGTGAGCAGTTCTTC.

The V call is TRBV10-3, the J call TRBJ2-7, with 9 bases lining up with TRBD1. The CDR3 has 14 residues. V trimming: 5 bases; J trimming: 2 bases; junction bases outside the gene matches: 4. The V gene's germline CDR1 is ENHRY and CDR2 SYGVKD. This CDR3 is CAISTGTGPYEQYF. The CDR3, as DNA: TGTGCCATCAGTACCGGGACAGGGCCCTACGAGCAGTACTTC.

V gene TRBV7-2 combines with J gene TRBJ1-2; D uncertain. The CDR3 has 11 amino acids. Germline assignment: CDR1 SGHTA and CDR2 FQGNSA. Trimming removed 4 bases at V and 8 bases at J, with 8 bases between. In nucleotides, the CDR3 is TGTGCCAGCAGCTCCCGGCGGGGCTACACCTTC. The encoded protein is CASSSRRGYTF. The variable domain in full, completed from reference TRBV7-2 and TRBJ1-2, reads GAGVSQSPSNKVTEKGKDVELRCDPISGHTALYWYRQSLGQGLEFLIYFQGNSAPDKSGLPSDRFSAERTGGSVSTLTIQRTQQEDSAVYLCASSSRRGYTFGSGTRLTVV.